This TCR beta chain stems from a study of CD4+ T cells in melanoma. Study-level points and caveats: A reported correlation linked neoantigen-specific CD4+ T cells to CD8+, macrophage and B cell function. Neoantigen-specific CD4+ T cells in melanoma reportedly had diverse differentiation states.

Data came from immunoSEQ multiplex PCR; TCRdb stores just in-frame clones and leaves some out. The sample lists 18,000 or so clones, approximately 83% occurring once. Germline V gene sequence: CDR1 SGHNT, CDR2 YYREEE (reference sequence). CDR3 size: 15 residues. V was pared by 3 bases and J by 5 bases, with 15 bases between. About this clone itself: The antigen remains unidentified.

The source material was cells from a culture (not recorded whether cultured in vitro). This chain links TRBV5-4 with TRBJ1-3; the D gene is possibly TRBD1 (5 bases). The sequence was collected from a human donor with melanoma. Here the CDR3 reads CASSSGRAGRNTIYF. The CDR3 DNA follows: TGTGCCAGCAGCTCGGGCCGGGCAGGGAGAAACACCATATATTTT.